This T cell receptor (beta chain) derives from a study of response to subunit inactivated influenza vaccine. Study-wide results and caveats: The authors offered the suggestion that each seasonal influenza vaccination recruits few new T cells.

This clonotype showed up just a few times. The antigen is undetermined. The CDR3 covers 15 residues. The germline V gene encodes CDR1 MNHEY and CDR2 SMNVEV (reference sequence). V dropped 3 bases and J dropped 5; count of bases not matched to a gene: 7. Using its own MiXCR run on the RT-PCR reads, TCRdb lists one record per CDR3 protein. The table has approximately 530,000 distinct CDR3 sequences, 6% to 9% seen once. The sequenced sample was PBMCs from blood, obtained around 2 years after vaccination. This receptor was obtained from a man in his fifties or sixties who received an inactivated influenza vaccine. The gene calls are TRBV27 and TRBJ2-1; 7 bases map to TRBD2. For the CDR3, the DNA is TGTGCCAGCAGTTTCGCGGGGGTAGGTCACAATGAGCAGTTCTTC. This encodes CASSFAGVGHNEQFF.